This T cell receptor beta chain was captured in a study of blood T cell repertoires in COVID-19. Study-wide context: Italy, Spain and the United States were the sources of the convalescent and acute COVID-19 samples. Sources were T cells, B-cell-depleted T cells, or PBMCs; the material itself was cDNA or gDNA.

With V trimmed by 6 bases and J by 4 bases, 5 bases remained unmatched. This CDR3 has 14 amino acids. The germline CDR1 and CDR2 sequences are MNHEY and SVGAGI. Original handling: Nucleated cell number was recorded as an estimate derived from reference gene primer amplification. Libraries were prepared by immunoSEQ multiplex PCR; TCRdb keeps only in-frame clonotypes and omits some of them. V and J calls and clone size are given by that table; D and trimming were obtained from the DNA. The sample consists of about 180,000 clones, around 83% of them appearing once. The chain is built from TRBV6-5 and TRBJ1-3; 8 bases map to TRBD1. Sequences were obtained from peripheral blood. The receptor comes from a human donor in a cohort sampled during active COVID-19. Here the CDR3 DNA reads TGTGCCAGCAGGGACAGGGTTTCAGGAAACACCATATATTTT. It is translated as CASRDRVSGNTIYF.